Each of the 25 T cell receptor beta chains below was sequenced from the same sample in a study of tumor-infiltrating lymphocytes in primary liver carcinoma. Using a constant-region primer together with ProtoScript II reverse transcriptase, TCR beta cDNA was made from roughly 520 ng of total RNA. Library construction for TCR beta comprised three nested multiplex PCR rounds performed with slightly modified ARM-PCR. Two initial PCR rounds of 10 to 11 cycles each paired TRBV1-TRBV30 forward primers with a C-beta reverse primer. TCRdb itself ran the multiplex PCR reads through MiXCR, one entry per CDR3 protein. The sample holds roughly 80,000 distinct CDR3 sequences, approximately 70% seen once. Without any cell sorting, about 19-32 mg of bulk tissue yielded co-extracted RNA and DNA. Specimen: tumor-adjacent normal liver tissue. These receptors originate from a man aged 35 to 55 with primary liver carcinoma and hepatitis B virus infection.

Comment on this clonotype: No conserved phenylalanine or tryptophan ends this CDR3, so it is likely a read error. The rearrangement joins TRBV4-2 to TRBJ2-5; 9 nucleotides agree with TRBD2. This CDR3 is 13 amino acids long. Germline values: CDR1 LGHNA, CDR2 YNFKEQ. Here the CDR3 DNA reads TGTACCAGCAGCCAACTAGCGGGAGAGACCCAGTACTCC. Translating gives CTSSQLAGETQYS.

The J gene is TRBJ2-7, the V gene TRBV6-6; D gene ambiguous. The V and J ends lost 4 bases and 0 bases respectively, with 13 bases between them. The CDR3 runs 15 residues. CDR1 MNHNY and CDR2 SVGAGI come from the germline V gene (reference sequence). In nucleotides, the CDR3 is TGTGCCAGCAGTTCTCCCACCCTGAGCTCCTACGAGCAGTACTTC. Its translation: CASSSPTLSSYEQYF.

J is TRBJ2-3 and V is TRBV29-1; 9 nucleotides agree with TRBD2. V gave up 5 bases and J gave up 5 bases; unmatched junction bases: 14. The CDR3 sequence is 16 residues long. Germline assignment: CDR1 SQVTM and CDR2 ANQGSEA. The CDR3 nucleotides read TGCAGCGTTCGTGACTGGCTAGCGGGAAAAAGAGATACGCAGTATTTT. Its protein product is CSVRDWLAGKRDTQYF.

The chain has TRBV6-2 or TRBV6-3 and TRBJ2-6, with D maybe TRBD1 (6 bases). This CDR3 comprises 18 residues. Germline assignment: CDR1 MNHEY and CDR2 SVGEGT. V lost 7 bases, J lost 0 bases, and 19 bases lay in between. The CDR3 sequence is CASTLTGSSSSGANVLTF. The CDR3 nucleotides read TGTGCCAGCACTCTTACAGGGTCTTCCTCCTCTGGGGCCAACGTCCTGACTTTC.

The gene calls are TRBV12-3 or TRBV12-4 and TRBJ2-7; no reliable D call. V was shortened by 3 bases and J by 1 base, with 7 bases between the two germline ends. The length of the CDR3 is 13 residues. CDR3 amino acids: CASSFGESYEQYF. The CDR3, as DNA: TGTGCCAGCAGTTTTGGGGAATCCTACGAGCAGTACTTC.

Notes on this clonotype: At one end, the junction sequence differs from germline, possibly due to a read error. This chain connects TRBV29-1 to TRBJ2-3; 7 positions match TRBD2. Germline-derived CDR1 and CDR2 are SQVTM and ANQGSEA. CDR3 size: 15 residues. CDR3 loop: CSDLGVGGPADTHYF. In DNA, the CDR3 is TGCAGCGACCTGGGGGTGGGAGGGCCTGCAGATACGCATTATTTT.

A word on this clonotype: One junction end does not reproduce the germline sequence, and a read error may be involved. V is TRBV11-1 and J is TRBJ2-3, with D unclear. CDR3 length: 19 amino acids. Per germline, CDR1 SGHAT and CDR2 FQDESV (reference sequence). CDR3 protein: CASSRTPQDGWASTDTQYF. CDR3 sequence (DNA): TGCGCCAGCAGTCGCACCCCCCAGGATGGCTGGGCTAGCACAGATACGCAGTATTTT.

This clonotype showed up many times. CDR3 in DNA: TGTGCCATCAGTGAGTCGGCTGGGATGGGGGAGCTGTTTTTT. As protein: CAISESAGMGELFF. This chain uses TRBV10-3 with TRBJ2-2, with D unclear. Trimming removed 0 bases at V and 8 bases at J, with 10 bases between. CDR1 ENHRY and CDR2 SYGVKD come from the germline V gene. The CDR3 has 14 amino acids.

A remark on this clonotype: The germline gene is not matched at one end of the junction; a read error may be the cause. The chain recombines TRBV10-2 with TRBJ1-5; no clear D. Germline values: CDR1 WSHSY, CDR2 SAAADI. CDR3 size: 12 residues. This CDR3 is CACSESGQPQRF. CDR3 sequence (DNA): TGCGCCTGCAGTGAGTCGGGTCAGCCCCAGCGTTTT.

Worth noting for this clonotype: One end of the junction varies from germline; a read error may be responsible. The chain's CDR3 is CASSFNGGSTDAQYF. CDR3 in DNA: TGTGCCAGCAGCTTCAACGGGGGTAGCACAGATGCGCAATATTTT. V is TRBV11-2 and J is TRBJ2-3, with D possibly being TRBD2 (6 bases). Germline V gene data show CDR1 as SGHAT and CDR2 as FQNNGV. The CDR3 is 15 residues long.

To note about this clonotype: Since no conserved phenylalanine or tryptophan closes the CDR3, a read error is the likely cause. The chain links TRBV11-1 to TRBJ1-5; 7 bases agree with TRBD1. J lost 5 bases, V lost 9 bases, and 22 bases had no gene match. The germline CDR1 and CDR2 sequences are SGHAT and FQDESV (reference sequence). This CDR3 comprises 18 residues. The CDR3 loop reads CASSHDHEQGNKDQPQHY. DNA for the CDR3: TGTGCCAGTAGCCACGATCATGAACAGGGGAATAAGGATCAGCCCCAGCATTAT.

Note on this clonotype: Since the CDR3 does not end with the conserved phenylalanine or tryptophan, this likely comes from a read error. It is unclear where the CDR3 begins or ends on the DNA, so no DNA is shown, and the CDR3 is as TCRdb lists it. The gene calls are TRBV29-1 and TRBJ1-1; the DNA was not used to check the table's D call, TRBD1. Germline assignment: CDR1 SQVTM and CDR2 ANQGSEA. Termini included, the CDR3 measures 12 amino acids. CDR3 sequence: CSVEEQDDAAFL.

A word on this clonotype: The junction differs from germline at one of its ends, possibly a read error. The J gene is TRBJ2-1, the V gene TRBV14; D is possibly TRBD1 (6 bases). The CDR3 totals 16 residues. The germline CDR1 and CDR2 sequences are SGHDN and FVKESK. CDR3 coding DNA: TGCGCCAGCAGCCCTAGGACAGTGTTGGGGTACAATGAGCAGATCTTC. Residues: CASSPRTVLGYNEQIF.

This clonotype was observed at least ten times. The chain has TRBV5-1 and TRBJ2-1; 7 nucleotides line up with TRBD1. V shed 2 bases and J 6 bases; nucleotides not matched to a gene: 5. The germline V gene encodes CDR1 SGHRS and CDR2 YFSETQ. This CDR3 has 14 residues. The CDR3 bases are TGCGCCAGCAGCTTCGCCCGGGACAGCAATGAGCAGTTCTTC. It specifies CASSFARDSNEQFF.

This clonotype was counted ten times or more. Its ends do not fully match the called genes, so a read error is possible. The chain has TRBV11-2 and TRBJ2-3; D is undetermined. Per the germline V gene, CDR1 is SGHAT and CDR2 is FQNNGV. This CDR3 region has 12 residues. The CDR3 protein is CASSLATDTQYF. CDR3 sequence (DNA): TGTGCCAGTAGCTTAGCTACGGATACGCAGTATTTT.

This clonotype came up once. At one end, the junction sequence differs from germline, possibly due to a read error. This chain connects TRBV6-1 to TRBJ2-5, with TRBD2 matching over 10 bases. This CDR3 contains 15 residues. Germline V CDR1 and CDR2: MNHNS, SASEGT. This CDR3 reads CGSSAVAGGVETQYF. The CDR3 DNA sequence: TGTGGCAGCAGCGCAGTAGCGGGAGGCGTGGAGACCCAGTACTTC.

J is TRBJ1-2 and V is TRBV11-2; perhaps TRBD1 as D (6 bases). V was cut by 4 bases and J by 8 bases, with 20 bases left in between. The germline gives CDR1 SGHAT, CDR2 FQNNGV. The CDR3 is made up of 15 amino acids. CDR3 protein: CASSYAGDSSPGYTF. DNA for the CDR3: TGTGCCAGCAGCTATGCAGGGGACTCCTCCCCCGGCTACACCTTC.

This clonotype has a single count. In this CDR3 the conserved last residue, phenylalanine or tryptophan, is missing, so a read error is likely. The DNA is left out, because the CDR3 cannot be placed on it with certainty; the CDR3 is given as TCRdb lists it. CDR3 residues: CASSTGGTTEVFI. The rearrangement joins TRBV6-6 to TRBJ1-1; the table's D gene call, TRBD1, was not cross checked with the DNA. Termini included, the CDR3 measures 13 amino acids. Germline CDR1 reads MNHNY; CDR2 reads SVGAGI (reference sequence).

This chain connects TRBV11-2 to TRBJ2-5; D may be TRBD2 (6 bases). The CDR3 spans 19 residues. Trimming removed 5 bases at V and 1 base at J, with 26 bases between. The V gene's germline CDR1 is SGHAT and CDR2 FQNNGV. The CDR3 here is CASSVSGTGGSLGQETQYF. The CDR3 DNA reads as TGTGCCAGCAGCGTATCTGGGACTGGAGGGAGTTTGGGCCAAGAGACCCAGTACTTC.

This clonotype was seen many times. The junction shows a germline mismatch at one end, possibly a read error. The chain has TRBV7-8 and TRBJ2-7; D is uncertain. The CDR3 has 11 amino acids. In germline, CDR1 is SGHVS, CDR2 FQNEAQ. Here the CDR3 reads CASNLSYEQYF. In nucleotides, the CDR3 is TGTGCCAGCAACTTATCCTACGAGCAGTACTTC.

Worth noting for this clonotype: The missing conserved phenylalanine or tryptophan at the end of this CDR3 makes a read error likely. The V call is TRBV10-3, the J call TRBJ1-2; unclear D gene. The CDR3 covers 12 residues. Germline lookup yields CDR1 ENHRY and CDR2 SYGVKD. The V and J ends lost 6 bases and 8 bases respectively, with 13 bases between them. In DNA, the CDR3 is TGTGCCATCAGCTGGGAGAGCGGCGGCTACACCATC. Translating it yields CAISWESGGYTI.

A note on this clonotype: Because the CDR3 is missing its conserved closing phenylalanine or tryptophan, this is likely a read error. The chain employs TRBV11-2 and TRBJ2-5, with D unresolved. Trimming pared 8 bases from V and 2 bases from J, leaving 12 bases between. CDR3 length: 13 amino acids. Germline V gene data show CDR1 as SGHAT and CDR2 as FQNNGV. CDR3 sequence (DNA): TGTGCCAGCGGCTACAGTATACAAGAGACCCAGTACTAC. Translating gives CASGYSIQETQYY.

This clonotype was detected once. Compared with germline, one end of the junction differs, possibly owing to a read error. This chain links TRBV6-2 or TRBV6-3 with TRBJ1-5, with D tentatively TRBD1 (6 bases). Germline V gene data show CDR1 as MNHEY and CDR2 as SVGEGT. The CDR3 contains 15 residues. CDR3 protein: CASSLDSHNNRPQHF. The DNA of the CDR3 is TGTGCCAGCAGTTTGGACAGTCATAACAATCGGCCCCAGCATTTT.

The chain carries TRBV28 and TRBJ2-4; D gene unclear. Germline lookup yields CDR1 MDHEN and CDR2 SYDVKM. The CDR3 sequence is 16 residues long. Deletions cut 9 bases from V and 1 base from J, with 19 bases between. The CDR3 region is CARSTYRAKAKNIQYF. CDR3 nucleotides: TGTGCCAGGAGTACATACCGGGCCAAGGCCAAAAACATTCAGTACTTC. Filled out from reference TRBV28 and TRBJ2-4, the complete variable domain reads DVKVTQSSRYLVKRTGEKVFLECVQDMDHENMFWYRQDPGLGLRLIYFSYDVKMKEKGDIPEGYSVSREKKERFSLILESASTNQTSMYLCARSTYRAKAKNIQYFGAGTRLSVL.

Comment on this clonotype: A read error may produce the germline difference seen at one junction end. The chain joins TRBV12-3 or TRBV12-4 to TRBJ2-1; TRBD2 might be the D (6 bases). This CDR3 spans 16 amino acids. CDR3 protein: CANSLAEFVLASEQFF. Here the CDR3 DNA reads TGTGCCAACAGTTTAGCGGAATTCGTACTAGCAAGTGAGCAGTTCTTC.